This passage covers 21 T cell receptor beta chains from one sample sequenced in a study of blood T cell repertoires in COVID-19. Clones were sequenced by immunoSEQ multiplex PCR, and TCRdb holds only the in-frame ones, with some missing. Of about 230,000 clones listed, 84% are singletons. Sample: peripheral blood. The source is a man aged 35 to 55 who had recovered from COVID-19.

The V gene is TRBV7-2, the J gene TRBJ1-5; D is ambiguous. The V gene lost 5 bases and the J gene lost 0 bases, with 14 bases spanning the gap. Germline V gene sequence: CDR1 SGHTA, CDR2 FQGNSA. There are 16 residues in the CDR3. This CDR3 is CASSANRDHSNQPQHF. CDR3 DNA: TGTGCCAGCAGCGCTAACAGAGACCATAGCAATCAGCCCCAGCATTTT.

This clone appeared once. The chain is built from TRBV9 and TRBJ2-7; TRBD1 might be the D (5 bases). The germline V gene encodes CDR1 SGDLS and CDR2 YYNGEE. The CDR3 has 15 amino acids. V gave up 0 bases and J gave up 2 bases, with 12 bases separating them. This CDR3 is CASSVGVTATYEQYF. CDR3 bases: TGTGCCAGCAGCGTAGGAGTGACAGCCACCTACGAGCAGTACTTC.

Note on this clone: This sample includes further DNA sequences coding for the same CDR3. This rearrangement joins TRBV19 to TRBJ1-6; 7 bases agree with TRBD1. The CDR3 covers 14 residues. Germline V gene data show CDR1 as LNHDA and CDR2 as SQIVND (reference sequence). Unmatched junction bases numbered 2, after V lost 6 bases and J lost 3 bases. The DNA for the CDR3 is TGTGCCAGTAGCCGGGACAGCTATAATTCACCCCTCCACTTT. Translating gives CASSRDSYNSPLHF. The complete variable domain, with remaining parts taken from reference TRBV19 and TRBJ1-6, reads DGGITQSPKYLFRKEGQNVTLSCEQNLNHDAMYWYRQDPGQGLRLIYYSQIVNDFQKGDIAEGYSVSREKKESFPLTVTSAQKNPTAFYLCASSRDSYNSPLHFGNGTRLTVT.

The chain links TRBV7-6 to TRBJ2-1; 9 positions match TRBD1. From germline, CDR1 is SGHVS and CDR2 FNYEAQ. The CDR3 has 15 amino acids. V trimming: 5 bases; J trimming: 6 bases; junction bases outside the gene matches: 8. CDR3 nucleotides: TGTGCCAGCAGCCCTCGGACAGGGGTGGGCAATGAGCAGTTCTTC. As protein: CASSPRTGVGNEQFF.

The CDR3: CSASRLAGGPVYNEQFF. The CDR3 bases are TGCAGTGCTAGTAGGCTAGCGGGAGGGCCTGTCTACAATGAGCAGTTCTTC. The chain combines TRBV20-1 with TRBJ2-1, with TRBD2 identical over 12 bases. This CDR3 is built from 17 residues. From germline, CDR1 is DFQATT and CDR2 SNEGSKA (reference sequence). The V segment lost 3 bases and the J segment 3 bases; nucleotides outside the gene matches: 9.

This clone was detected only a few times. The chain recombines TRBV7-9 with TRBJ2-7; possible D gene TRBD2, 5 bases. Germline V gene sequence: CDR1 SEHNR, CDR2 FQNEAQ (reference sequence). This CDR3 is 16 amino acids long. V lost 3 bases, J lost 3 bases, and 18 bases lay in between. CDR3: CASSFRFGEQGYEQYF. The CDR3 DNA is TGTGCCAGCAGCTTCCGTTTCGGGGAGCAAGGCTACGAGCAGTACTTC.

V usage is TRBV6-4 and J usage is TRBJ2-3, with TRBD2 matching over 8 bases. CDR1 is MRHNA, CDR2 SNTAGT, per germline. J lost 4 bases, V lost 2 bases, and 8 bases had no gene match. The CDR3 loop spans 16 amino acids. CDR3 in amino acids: CASSDVSGSGPDTQYF. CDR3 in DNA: TGTGCCAGCAGTGACGTGAGCGGGAGTGGGCCAGATACGCAGTATTTT.

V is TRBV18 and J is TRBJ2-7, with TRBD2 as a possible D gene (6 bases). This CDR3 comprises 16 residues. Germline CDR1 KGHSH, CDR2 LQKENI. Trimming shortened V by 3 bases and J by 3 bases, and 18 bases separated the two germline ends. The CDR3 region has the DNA TGTGCCAGCTCACCGACCGGACGCGGGGCAAACTACGAGCAGTACTTC. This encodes CASSPTGRGANYEQYF.

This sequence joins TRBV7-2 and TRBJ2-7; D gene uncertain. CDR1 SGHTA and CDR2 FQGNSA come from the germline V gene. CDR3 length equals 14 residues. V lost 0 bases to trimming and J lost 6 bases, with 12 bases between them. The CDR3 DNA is TGTGCCAGCAGCTTAGCGCCAGGTCTATCCGAGCAGTACTTC. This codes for CASSLAPGLSEQYF. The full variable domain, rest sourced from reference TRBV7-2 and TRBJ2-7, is GAGVSQSPSNKVTEKGKDVELRCDPISGHTALYWYRQSLGQGLEFLIYFQGNSAPDKSGLPSDRFSAERTGGSVSTLTIQRTQQEDSAVYLCASSLAPGLSEQYFGPGTRLTVT.

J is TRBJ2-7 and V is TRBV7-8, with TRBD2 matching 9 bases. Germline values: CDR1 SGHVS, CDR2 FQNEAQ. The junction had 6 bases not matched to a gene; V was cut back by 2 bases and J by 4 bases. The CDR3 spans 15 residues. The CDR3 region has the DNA TGTGCCAGCAGCTTACTAGGCGGGAGGGCATACGAGCAGTACTTC. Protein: CASSLLGGRAYEQYF.

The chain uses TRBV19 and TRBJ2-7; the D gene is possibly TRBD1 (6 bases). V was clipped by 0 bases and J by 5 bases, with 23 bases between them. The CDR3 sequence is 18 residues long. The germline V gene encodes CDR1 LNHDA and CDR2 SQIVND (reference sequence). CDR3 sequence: CASSIDPPSNLGTHEQYF. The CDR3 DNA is TGTGCCAGTAGTATAGACCCACCCTCGAACCTGGGGACACACGAGCAGTACTTC. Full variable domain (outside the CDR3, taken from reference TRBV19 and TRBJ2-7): DGGITQSPKYLFRKEGQNVTLSCEQNLNHDAMYWYRQDPGQGLRLIYYSQIVNDFQKGDIAEGYSVSREKKESFPLTVTSAQKNPTAFYLCASSIDPPSNLGTHEQYFGPGTRLTVT.

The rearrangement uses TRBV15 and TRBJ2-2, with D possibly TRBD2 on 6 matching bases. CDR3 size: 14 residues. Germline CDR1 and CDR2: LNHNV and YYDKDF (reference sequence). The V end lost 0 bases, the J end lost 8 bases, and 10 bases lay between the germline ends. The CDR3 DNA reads TGTGCCACCAGCAGAGATCGGGAGCAGGGGGAGCTGTTTTTT. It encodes CATSRDREQGELFF.

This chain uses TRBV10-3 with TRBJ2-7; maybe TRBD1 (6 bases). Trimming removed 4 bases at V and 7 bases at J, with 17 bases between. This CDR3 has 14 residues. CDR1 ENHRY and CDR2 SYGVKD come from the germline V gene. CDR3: CAISATGSGGEQYF. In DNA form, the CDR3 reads TGTGCCATCAGTGCGACAGGCTCTGGAGGTGAGCAGTACTTC.

CDR3 sequence reads: CASSIVGETGSNIQYF. As DNA, the CDR3 is TGTGCCAGTAGTATAGTAGGGGAGACAGGGTCCAACATTCAGTACTTC. The V call is TRBV19, the J call TRBJ2-4; 7 nucleotides match TRBD1. The CDR3 contains 16 residues. Germline values: CDR1 LNHDA, CDR2 SQIVND (reference sequence). V trimming: 1 base; J trimming: 7 bases; junction bases outside the gene matches: 10.

The CDR3 DNA reads TGTGCCAGCAGTTCGACAGGGACCAATCAGCCCCAGCATTTT. It codes for CASSSTGTNQPQHF. This chain links TRBV6-2 or TRBV6-3 with TRBJ1-5, with 7 bases lining up with TRBD1. Germline assignment: CDR1 MNHEY and CDR2 SVGEGT. The ends lost 4 bases at V and 3 bases at J; junction bases unmatched: 3. This CDR3 contains 14 residues.

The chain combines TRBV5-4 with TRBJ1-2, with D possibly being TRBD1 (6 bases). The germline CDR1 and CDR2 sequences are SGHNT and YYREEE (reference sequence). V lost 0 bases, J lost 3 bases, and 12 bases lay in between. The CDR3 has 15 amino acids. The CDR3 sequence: CASSLDRVDHYGYTF. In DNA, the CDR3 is TGTGCCAGCAGCTTGGACAGGGTCGACCACTATGGCTACACCTTC.

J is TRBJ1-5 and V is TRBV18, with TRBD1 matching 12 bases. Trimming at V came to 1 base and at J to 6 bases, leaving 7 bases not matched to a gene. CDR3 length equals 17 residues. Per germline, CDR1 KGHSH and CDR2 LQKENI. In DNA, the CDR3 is TGTGCCAGCTCACCACGTACCGGGACAGGGGGCGGTCAGCCCCAGCATTTT. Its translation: CASSPRTGTGGGQPQHF.

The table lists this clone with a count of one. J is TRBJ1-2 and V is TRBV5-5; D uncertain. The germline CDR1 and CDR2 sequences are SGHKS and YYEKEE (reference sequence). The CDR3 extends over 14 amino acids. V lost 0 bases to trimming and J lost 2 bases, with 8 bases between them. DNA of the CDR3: TGTGCCAGCAGCTTGGGGTACACCAACTATGGCTACACCTTC. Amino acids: CASSLGYTNYGYTF. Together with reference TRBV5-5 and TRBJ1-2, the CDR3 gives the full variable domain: DAGVTQSPTHLIKTRGQQVTLRCSPISGHKSVSWYQQVLGQGPQFIFQYYEKEERGRGNFPDRFSARQFPNYSSELNVNALLLGDSALYLCASSLGYTNYGYTFGSGTRLTVV.

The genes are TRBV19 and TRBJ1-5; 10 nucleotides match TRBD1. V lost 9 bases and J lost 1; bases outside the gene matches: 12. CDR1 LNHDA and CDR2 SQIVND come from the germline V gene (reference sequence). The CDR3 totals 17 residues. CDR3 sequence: CASSDRGRRVSNQPQHF. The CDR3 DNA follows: TGTGCCAGCTCTGACAGGGGGCGCCGGGTCAGCAATCAGCCCCAGCATTTT.

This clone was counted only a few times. CDR3 region: CASSPGQVYVRNSPLHF. The CDR3 region has the DNA TGTGCCAGCAGTCCGGGACAGGTATACGTGCGGAATTCACCCCTCCACTTT. The V and J genes are TRBV6-6 and TRBJ1-6, with 8 positions matching TRBD1. Trimming removed 5 bases from V and 7 bases from J; junction bases left unmatched: 13. The CDR3 runs to 17 residues. Germline V gene lookup returns CDR1 MNHNY and CDR2 SVGAGI (reference sequence).

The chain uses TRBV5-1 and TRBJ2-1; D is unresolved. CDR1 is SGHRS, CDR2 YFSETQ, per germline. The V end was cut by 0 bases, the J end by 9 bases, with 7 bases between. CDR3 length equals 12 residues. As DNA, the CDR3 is TGCGCCAGCAGCTTGGCCGGCGGTGAGCAGTTCTTC. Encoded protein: CASSLAGGEQFF.